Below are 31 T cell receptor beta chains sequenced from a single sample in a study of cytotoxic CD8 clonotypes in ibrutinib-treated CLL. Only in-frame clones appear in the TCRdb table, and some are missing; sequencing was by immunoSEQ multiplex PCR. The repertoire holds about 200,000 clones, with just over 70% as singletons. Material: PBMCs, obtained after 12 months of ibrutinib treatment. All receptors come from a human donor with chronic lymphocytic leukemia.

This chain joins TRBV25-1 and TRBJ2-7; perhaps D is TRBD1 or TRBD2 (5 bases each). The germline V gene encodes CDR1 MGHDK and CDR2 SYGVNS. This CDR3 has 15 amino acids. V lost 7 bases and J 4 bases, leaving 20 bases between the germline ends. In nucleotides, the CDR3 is TGTGCCAGCACCCAAGTAGGGGCGGGCGAGTACGAGCAGTACTTC. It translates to CASTQVGAGEYEQYF.

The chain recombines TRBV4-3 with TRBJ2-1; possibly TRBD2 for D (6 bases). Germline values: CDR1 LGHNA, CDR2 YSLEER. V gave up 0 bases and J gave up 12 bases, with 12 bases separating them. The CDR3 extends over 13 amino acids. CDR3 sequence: CASSQDLGRGQFF. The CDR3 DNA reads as TGCGCCAGCAGCCAAGATCTCGGGAGAGGGCAGTTCTTC.

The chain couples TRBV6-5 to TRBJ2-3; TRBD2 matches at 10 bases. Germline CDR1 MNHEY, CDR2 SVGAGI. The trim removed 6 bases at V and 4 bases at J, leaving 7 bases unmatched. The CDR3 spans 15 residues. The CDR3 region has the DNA TGTGCCAGCAGATTATCAGCGGGAGGGCCAGATACGCAGTATTTT. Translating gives CASRLSAGGPDTQYF.

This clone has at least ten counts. CDR3 protein: CASTYRDRSNQPQHF. The CDR3 DNA reads TGTGCCAGTACCTACCGGGACAGAAGCAATCAGCCCCAGCATTTT. This rearrangement joins TRBV19 to TRBJ1-5, with 7 positions matching TRBD1. Per germline, CDR1 LNHDA and CDR2 SQIVND (reference sequence). J was trimmed by 1 base and V by 7 bases; bases with no gene match: 7. CDR3 length: 15 residues.

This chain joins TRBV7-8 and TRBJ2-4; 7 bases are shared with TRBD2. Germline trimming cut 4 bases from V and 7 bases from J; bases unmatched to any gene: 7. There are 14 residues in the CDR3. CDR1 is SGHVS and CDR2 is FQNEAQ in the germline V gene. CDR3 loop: CASSSGGEWNIQYF. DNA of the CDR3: TGTGCCAGCAGCTCGGGGGGAGAATGGAACATTCAGTACTTC.

The CDR3 protein is CSVLAGGVDTQYF. The CDR3, as DNA: TGCAGCGTGTTAGCGGGGGGGGTGGATACGCAGTATTTT. J is TRBJ2-3 and V is TRBV29-1, with 11 nucleotides matching TRBD2. The CDR3 is made up of 13 amino acids. The V gene's germline CDR1 is SQVTM and CDR2 ANQGSEA. V shed 6 bases and J 6 bases; nucleotides not matched to a gene: 5.

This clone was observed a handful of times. CDR3 amino acids: CASREGQGGYQPQHF. The CDR3 DNA reads as TGTGCCAGCAGGGAGGGACAGGGGGGATATCAGCCCCAGCATTTT. This chain uses TRBV2 with TRBJ1-5, with 11 bases fitting TRBD1. Germline values: CDR1 SNHLY, CDR2 FYNNEI. This CDR3 has 15 amino acids. V shed 6 bases, J shed 5 bases, and the junction held 6 bases outside the gene matches.

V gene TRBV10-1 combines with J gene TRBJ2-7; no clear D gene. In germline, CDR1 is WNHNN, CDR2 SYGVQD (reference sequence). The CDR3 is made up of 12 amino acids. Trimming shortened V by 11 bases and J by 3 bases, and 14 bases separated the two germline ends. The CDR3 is CAGRFIHYEQYF. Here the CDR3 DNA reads TGCGCCGGCCGATTTATACACTACGAGCAGTACTTC.

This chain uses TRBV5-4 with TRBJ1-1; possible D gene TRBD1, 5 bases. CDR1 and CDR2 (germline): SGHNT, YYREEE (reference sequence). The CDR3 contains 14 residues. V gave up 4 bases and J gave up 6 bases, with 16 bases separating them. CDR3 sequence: CASSPGAFGAEAFF. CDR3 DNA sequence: TGTGCCAGCAGCCCTGGGGCCTTTGGGGCTGAAGCTTTCTTT. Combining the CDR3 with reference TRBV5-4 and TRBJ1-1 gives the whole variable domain ETGVTQSPTHLIKTRGQQVTLRCSSQSGHNTVSWYQQALGQGPQFIFQYYREEENGRGNFPPRFSGLQFPNYSSELNVNALELDDSALYLCASSPGAFGAEAFFGQGTRLTVV.

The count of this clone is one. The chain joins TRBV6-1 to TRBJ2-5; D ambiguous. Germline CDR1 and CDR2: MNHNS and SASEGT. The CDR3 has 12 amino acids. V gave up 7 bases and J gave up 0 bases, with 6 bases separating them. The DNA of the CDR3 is TGTGCCAGCAATAGCTACCAAGAGACCCAGTACTTC. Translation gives CASNSYQETQYF.

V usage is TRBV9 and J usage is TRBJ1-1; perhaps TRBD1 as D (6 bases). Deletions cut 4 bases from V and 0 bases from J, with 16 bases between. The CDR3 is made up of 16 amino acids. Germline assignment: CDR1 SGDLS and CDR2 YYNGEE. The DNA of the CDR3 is TGTGCCAGCAGCTCGACAGGTTTCTTGGTGAACACTGAAGCTTTCTTT. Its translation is CASSSTGFLVNTEAFF.

The CDR3 nucleotides are TGTGCCAGCAGTTACTCGAAACAGGGAGGGTGGCCTGAAGCTTTCTTT. This gives the protein CASSYSKQGGWPEAFF. The genes are TRBV6-6 and TRBJ1-1; D might be TRBD1 (6 bases). CDR1 MNHNY and CDR2 SVGAGI come from the germline V gene (reference sequence). The CDR3 has 16 residues. The V gene lost 0 bases and the J gene lost 6 bases, with 17 bases spanning the gap.

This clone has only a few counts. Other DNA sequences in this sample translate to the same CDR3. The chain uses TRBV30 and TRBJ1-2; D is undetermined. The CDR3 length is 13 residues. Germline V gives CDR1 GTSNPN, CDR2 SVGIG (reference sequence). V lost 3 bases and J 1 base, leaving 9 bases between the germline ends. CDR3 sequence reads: CAWSLGINYGYTF. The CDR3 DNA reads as TGTGCCTGGAGCTTAGGGATTAACTATGGCTACACCTTC.

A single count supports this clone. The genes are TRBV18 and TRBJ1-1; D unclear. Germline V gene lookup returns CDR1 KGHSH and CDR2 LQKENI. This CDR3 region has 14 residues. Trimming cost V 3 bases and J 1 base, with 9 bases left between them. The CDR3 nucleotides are TGTGCCAGCTCACCTGGAGAACCGAACACTGAAGCTTTCTTT. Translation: CASSPGEPNTEAFF.

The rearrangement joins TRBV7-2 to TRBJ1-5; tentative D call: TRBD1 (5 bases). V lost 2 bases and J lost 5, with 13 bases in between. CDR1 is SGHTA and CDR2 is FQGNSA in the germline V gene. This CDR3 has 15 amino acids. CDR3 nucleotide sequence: TGTGCCAGCAGCTTATTGGGGCAGAGGGATCAGCCCCAGCATTTT. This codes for CASSLLGQRDQPQHF.

The CDR3 reads CASSMGGAQYF. The CDR3 bases are TGCGCCAGCAGCATGGGTGGGGCCCAGTACTTC. This chain uses TRBV5-1 with TRBJ2-5; D uncertain. Germline V gene data show CDR1 as SGHRS and CDR2 as YFSETQ. The CDR3 is 11 residues long. V lost 4 bases and J 9 bases, leaving 10 bases between the germline ends.

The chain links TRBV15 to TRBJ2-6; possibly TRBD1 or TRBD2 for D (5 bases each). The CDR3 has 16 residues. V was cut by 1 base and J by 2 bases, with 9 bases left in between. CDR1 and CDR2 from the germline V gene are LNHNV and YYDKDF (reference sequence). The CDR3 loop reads CATSRVRGAGANVLTF. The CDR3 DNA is TGTGCCACCAGCAGAGTAAGGGGAGCTGGGGCCAACGTCCTGACTTTC.

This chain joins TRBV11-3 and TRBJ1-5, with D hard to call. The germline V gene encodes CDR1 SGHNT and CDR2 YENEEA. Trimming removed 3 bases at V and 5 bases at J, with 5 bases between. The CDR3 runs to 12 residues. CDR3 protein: CASSLKDQPQHF. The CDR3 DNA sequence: TGTGCCAGCAGCTTGAAGGATCAGCCCCAGCATTTT.

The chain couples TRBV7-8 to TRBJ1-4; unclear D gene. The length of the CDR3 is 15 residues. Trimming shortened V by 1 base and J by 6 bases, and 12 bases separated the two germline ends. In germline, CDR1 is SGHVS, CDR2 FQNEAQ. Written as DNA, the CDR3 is TGTGCCAGCAGCTTAGTCGCAGCGTACGATGAAAAACTGTTTTTT. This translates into CASSLVAAYDEKLFF.

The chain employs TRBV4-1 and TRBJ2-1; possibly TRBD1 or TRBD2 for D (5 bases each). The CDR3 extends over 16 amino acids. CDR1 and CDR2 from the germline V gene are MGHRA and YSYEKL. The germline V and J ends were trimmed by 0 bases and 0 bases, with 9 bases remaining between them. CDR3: CASSQDWGSSYNEQFF. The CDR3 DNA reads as TGCGCCAGCAGCCAAGATTGGGGGAGCTCCTACAATGAGCAGTTCTTC.

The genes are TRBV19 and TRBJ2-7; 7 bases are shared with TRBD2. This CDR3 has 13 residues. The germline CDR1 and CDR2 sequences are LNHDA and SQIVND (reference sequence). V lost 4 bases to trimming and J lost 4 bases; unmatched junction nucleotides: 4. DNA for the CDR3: TGTGCCAGTAGTAGGCTAGCGGCATACGAGCAGTACTTC. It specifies CASSRLAAYEQYF.

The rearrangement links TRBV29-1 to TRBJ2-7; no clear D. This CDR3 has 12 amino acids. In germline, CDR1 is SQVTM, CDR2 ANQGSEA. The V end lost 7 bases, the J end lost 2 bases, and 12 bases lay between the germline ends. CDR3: CSAPLLPYEQYF. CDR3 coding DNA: TGCAGCGCCCCCCTTCTACCCTACGAGCAGTACTTC.

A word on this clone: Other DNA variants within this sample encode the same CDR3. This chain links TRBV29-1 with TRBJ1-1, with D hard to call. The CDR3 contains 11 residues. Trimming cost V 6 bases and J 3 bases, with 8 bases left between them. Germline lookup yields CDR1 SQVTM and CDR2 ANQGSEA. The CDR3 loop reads CSVRRDTEAFF. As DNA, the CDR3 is TGCAGCGTCAGACGGGACACTGAAGCTTTCTTT. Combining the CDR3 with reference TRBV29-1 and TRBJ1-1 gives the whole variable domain SAVISQKPSRDICQRGTSLTIQCQVDSQVTMMFWYRQQPGQSLTLIATANQGSEATYESGFVIDKFPISRPNLTFSTLTVSNMSPEDSSIYLCSVRRDTEAFFGQGTRLTVV.

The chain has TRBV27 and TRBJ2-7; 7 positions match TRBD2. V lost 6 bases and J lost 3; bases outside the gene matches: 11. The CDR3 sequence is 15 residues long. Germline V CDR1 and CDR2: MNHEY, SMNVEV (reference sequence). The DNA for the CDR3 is TGTGCCAGCAGATGGGGGAGGGCCGGGATCTACGAGCAGTACTTC. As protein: CASRWGRAGIYEQYF.

The CDR3 reads CASSLELLETQYF. CDR3 bases: TGTGCCAGCAGCTTAGAATTGTTGGAGACCCAGTACTTC. The chain is built from TRBV7-9 and TRBJ2-5; D unclear. The CDR3 contains 13 residues. CDR1 is SEHNR and CDR2 is FQNEAQ in the germline V gene (reference sequence). V gave up 1 base and J gave up 5 bases, with 8 bases separating them.

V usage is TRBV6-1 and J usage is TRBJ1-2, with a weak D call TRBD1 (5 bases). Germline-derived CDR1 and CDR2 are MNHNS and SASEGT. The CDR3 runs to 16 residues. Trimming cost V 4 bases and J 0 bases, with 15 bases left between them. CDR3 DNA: TGTGCCAGCAGTGCTCAGGGAGCGACATCTAACTATGGCTACACCTTC. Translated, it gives CASSAQGATSNYGYTF.

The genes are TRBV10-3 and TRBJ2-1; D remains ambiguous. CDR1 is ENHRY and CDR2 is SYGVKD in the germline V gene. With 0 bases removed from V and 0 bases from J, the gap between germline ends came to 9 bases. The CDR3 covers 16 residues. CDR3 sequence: CAISESGSHSYNEQFF. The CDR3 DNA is TGTGCCATCAGTGAGTCCGGGTCCCACTCCTACAATGAGCAGTTCTTC.

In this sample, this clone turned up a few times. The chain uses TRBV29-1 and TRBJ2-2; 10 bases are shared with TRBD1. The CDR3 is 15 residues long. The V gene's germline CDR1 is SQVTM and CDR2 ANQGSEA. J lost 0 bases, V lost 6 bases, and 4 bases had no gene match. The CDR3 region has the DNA TGCAGCGTCCGGACAGGGGGTACGAACACCGGGGAGCTGTTTTTT. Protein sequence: CSVRTGGTNTGELFF.

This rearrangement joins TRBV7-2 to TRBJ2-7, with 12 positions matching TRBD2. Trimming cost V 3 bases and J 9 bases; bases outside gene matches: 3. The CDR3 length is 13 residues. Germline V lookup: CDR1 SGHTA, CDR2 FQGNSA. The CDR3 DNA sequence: TGTGCCAGCAGCTTCACTAGCGGGAGGCGGCAGTACTTC. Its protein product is CASSFTSGRRQYF.

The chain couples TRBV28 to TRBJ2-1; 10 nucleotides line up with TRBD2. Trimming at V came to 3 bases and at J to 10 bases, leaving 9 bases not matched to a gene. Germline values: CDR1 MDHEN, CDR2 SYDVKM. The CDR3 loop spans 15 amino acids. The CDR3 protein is CASSFLAGAPREQFF. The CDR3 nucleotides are TGTGCCAGCAGTTTCCTAGCGGGAGCCCCTCGGGAGCAGTTCTTC. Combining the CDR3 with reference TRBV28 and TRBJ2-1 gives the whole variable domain DVKVTQSSRYLVKRTGEKVFLECVQDMDHENMFWYRQDPGLGLRLIYFSYDVKMKEKGDIPEGYSVSREKKERFSLILESASTNQTSMYLCASSFLAGAPREQFFGPGTRLTVL.

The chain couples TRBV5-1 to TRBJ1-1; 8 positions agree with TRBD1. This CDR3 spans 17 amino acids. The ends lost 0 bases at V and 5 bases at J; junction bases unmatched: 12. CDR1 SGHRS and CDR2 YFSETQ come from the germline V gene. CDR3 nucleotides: TGCGCCAGCAGCTTGGAGGGTGTGGGCAGGGGGCGTACTGAAGCTTTCTTT. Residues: CASSLEGVGRGRTEAFF.